One and the same sample provided the 17 T cell receptor beta chains below, sequenced in a study of Ad26.COV2.S vaccination and SARS-CoV-2 variants. Some clones are missing from TCRdb's copy, which holds only in-frame ones; the method was immunoSEQ multiplex PCR. The sample carries about 350,000 clones, less than 90% recorded once. This sample's treatment: around 19 received Ad26.COV2.S at low or high dose, single or two shots; five or six received placebo; per-sample allocation not given. Sample collection was performed on day 63 after the first vaccine or placebo injection. Specimen: peripheral blood, collected in a trial of Ad26.COV2.S vaccine versus placebo. These receptors were taken from a person aged 18 to 65 who received the Ad26.COV2.S COVID-19 vaccine or a placebo.

The J gene is TRBJ2-7, the V gene TRBV18; D might be TRBD1 or TRBD2, each matching 6 bases. CDR1 KGHSH and CDR2 LQKENI come from the germline V gene. Trimming cost V 1 base and J 4 bases, with 11 bases left between them. This CDR3 spans 14 amino acids. The CDR3 spells CASSPQGGKYEQYF. DNA for the CDR3: TGTGCCAGCTCACCACAGGGGGGCAAGTACGAGCAGTACTTC.

The CDR3 reads CASRLPGGGGGDTQYF. CDR3 in DNA: TGTGCCAGCAGACTGCCCGGGGGAGGCGGGGGGGATACGCAGTATTTT. The chain links TRBV6-6 to TRBJ2-3; TRBD2 matches 8 bases. Per germline, CDR1 MNHNY and CDR2 SVGAGI (reference sequence). V was clipped by 6 bases and J by 6 bases; unmatched bases: 14. CDR3 size: 16 residues.

The chain carries TRBV5-1 and TRBJ1-3; no definite D call. Trimming left V 1 base short and J 2 bases short, with 1 base between. In germline, CDR1 is SGHRS, CDR2 YFSETQ. This CDR3 has 12 residues. The CDR3 bases are TGCGCCAGCAGCTTGCCTGGAAACACCATATATTTT. The encoded protein is CASSLPGNTIYF.

This clone was observed a few times. The chain couples TRBV27 to TRBJ2-5, with D possibly matching TRBD1 (6 bases). Germline V CDR1 and CDR2: MNHEY, SMNVEV (reference sequence). V lost 5 bases and J 5 bases, leaving 15 bases between the germline ends. The length of the CDR3 is 14 residues. CDR3 protein: CASSPRTEEETQYF. CDR3 nucleotide sequence: TGTGCCAGCAGTCCCCGGACAGAAGAGGAGACCCAGTACTTC.

In regard to this clone: The same CDR3 arises from other DNA sequences in this sample as well. The rearrangement links TRBV6-1 to TRBJ1-5; 7 bases fit TRBD1. The CDR3 runs to 15 residues. CDR1 MNHNS and CDR2 SASEGT come from the germline V gene. V trimming: 0 bases; J trimming: 5 bases; junction bases outside the gene matches: 4. The CDR3 coding sequence is TGTGCCAGCAGTGAAGCGGGAGGGGGCCATCAGCCCCAGCATTTT. Its translation is CASSEAGGGHQPQHF.

The CDR3 is CASSSTGTEDYNEQFF. CDR3 bases: TGTGCCAGCAGTTCAACCGGGACAGAAGATTACAATGAGCAGTTCTTC. The genes are TRBV6-6 and TRBJ2-1, with 7 bases matching TRBD1. This CDR3 spans 16 amino acids. Germline V gene lookup returns CDR1 MNHNY and CDR2 SVGAGI (reference sequence). V shed 4 bases, J shed 4 bases, and the junction held 10 bases outside the gene matches.

The chain has TRBV7-2 and TRBJ1-4; D is ambiguous. The V and J ends lost 2 bases and 8 bases respectively, with 15 bases between them. This CDR3 contains 15 residues. Germline V CDR1 and CDR2: SGHTA, FQGNSA. In DNA form, the CDR3 reads TGTGCCAGCAGCTTAAGCGGGAGGTTTGCCGAAAAACTGTTTTTT. This encodes CASSLSGRFAEKLFF.

This clone was picked up one time. The chain uses TRBV14 and TRBJ1-1, with D perhaps matching TRBD1 (5 bases). The CDR3 is made up of 14 amino acids. V lost 3 bases and J lost 1, with 9 bases in between. The germline V gene has CDR1 SGHDN and CDR2 FVKESK. The CDR3 loop reads CASSQGRQNTEAFF. For the CDR3, the DNA is TGTGCCAGCAGCCAGGGGCGCCAGAACACTGAAGCTTTCTTT.

This chain joins TRBV5-1 and TRBJ2-3; maybe TRBD2 (6 bases). Germline V gene lookup returns CDR1 SGHRS and CDR2 YFSETQ. The CDR3 sequence is 16 residues long. Trimming took off 0 bases at V and 0 bases at J, with 11 bases between the two ends. CDR3: CASSLERGTSTDTQYF. CDR3 nucleotide sequence: TGCGCCAGCAGCTTGGAACGGGGGACTAGCACAGATACGCAGTATTTT.

The rearrangement uses TRBV29-1 and TRBJ2-7, with D maybe TRBD1 (7 bases). Trimming removed 4 bases at V and 5 bases at J, with 12 bases between. Per germline, CDR1 SQVTM and CDR2 ANQGSEA. The CDR3 loop spans 12 amino acids. The CDR3 sequence: CSVGQGGDEQYF. CDR3 sequence (DNA): TGCAGCGTTGGACAGGGAGGAGACGAGCAGTACTTC.

The chain uses TRBV28 and TRBJ1-1; D unclear. The CDR3 loop spans 14 amino acids. The germline V gene encodes CDR1 MDHEN and CDR2 SYDVKM. V was trimmed by 2 bases and J by 1 base, leaving 8 bases between them. CDR3 in amino acids: CASSLTRQNTEAFF. The CDR3 bases are TGTGCCAGCAGTTTAACCCGACAGAACACTGAAGCTTTCTTT.

This clone has just one count. The genes are TRBV5-3 and TRBJ1-1, with TRBD1 matching 11 bases. TRBV5-3 is identified as an open reading frame with a role that is uncertain. Trimming took 0 bases from V and 5 from J; bases not matched to a gene: 18. The CDR3 sequence is 20 residues long. Here the CDR3 reads CARSLVPGGTGGYKRTEAFF. The CDR3 DNA reads TGTGCCAGAAGCTTGGTACCCGGCGGGACAGGGGGGTATAAGAGGACTGAAGCTTTCTTT.

The rearrangement links TRBV6-5 to TRBJ2-3; D is perhaps TRBD2 (6 bases). Trimming shortened V by 5 bases and J by 8 bases, and 14 bases separated the two germline ends. The CDR3 consists of 13 residues. Per germline, CDR1 MNHEY and CDR2 SVGAGI. The CDR3, as DNA: TGTGCCAGCAGTCCCAATAAGGGAGGTACGCAGTATTTT. Translation: CASSPNKGGTQYF.

This clone was seen a few times. The chain is built from TRBV15 and TRBJ1-1; maybe TRBD1 (6 bases). V was trimmed by 2 bases and J by 6 bases, leaving 13 bases between them. The CDR3 length is 14 residues. CDR1 is LNHNV and CDR2 is YYDKDF in the germline V gene (reference sequence). The CDR3 DNA reads as TGTGCCACCAGCAGAAGAACAGGGCAGCCTGAAGCTTTCTTT. Amino acid sequence: CATSRRTGQPEAFF.

The chain couples TRBV11-2 to TRBJ2-7; 7 nucleotides agree with TRBD2. This CDR3 is built from 17 residues. Per germline, CDR1 SGHAT and CDR2 FQNNGV. V lost 0 bases to trimming and J lost 3 bases; unmatched junction nucleotides: 11. DNA for the CDR3: TGTGCCAGCAGCTTAGATGGGTGGGGGGGACTCGACTACGAGCAGTACTTC. Protein sequence: CASSLDGWGGLDYEQYF.

V is TRBV6-2 or TRBV6-3 and J is TRBJ2-3, with 14 nucleotides matching TRBD2. The CDR3 covers 18 residues. Germline CDR1 reads MNHEY; CDR2 reads SVGEGT. V gave up 5 bases and J gave up 4 bases; unmatched junction bases: 11. The CDR3 here is CASSRTSGRSGKADTQYF. CDR3 sequence (DNA): TGTGCCAGCAGTCGGACTAGCGGGAGGAGTGGAAAGGCAGATACGCAGTATTTT.

The chain links TRBV7-9 to TRBJ2-1; the D is unclear. From germline, CDR1 is SEHNR and CDR2 FQNEAQ (reference sequence). Between the trimmed V and J ends, which lost 6 bases and 6 bases, there was a span of 6 bases. There are 11 residues in the CDR3. CDR3 coding DNA: TGTGCCAGCAGGATGGGCAATGAGCAGTTCTTC. This translates into CASRMGNEQFF.